The 4 T cell receptor beta chains given below trace back to one sample, sequenced in a study of T cell responses to AZD1222 COVID-19 vaccine. Assay used: immunoSEQ multiplex PCR; TCRdb lists only in-frame clones, some missing. The sample has around 75,000 clones, approximately 85% seen once. Material: peripheral blood, obtained on day 0 of AZD1222 vaccination. These receptor sequences come from an adult in good health.

The rearrangement links TRBV18 to TRBJ2-7; a possible D gene is TRBD1 (6 bases). The V gene's germline CDR1 is KGHSH and CDR2 LQKENI. Trimming left V 6 bases short and J 2 bases short, with 11 bases between. The CDR3 consists of 13 residues. The CDR3 loop is CASSRQETYEQYF. CDR3 bases: TGTGCCAGCTCCCGACAGGAGACCTACGAGCAGTACTTC.

This chain connects TRBV7-8 to TRBJ1-1, with D hard to call. Germline V CDR1 and CDR2: SGHVS, FQNEAQ. This CDR3 spans 14 amino acids. V was shortened by 1 base and J by 0 bases, with 6 bases between the two germline ends. The CDR3: CASSLGIMNTEAFF. The CDR3 DNA sequence: TGTGCCAGCAGCTTAGGAATCATGAACACTGAAGCTTTCTTT.

This rearrangement joins TRBV6-5 to TRBJ1-5; D is uncertain. V was shortened by 6 bases and J by 5 bases, with 17 bases between the two germline ends. The CDR3 length is 15 residues. Per the germline V gene, CDR1 is MNHEY and CDR2 is SVGAGI. The CDR3 loop is CASSPAGNQHQPQHF. CDR3 DNA sequence: TGTGCCAGCAGCCCGGCCGGGAACCAACATCAGCCCCAGCATTTT.

V gene TRBV10-3 combines with J gene TRBJ2-7; 8 positions agree with TRBD1. In germline, CDR1 is ENHRY, CDR2 SYGVKD. V shed 5 bases, J shed 0 bases, and the junction held 6 bases outside the gene matches. The length of the CDR3 is 15 residues. The CDR3 nucleotides read TGTGCCATCAGTCAACAGGGGGGAGCCTCCTACGAGCAGTACTTC. Translated, it gives CAISQQGGASYEQYF.